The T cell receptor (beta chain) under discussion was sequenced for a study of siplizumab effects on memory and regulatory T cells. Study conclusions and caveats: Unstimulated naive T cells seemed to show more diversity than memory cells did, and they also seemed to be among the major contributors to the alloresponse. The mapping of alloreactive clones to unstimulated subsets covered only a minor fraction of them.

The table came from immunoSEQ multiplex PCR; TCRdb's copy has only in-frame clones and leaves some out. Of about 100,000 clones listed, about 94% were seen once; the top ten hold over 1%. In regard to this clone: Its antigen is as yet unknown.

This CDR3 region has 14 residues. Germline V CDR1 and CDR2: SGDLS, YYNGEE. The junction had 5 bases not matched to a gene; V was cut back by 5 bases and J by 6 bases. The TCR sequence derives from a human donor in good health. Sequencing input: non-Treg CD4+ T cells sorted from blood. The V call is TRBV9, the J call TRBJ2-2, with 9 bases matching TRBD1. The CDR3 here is CASRQTGGPGELFF. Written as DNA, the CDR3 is TGTGCCAGCAGGCAGACAGGGGGTCCCGGGGAGCTGTTTTTT.